This T cell receptor beta chain was sequenced for a study of Ad26.COV2.S vaccination and SARS-CoV-2 variants. Using immunoSEQ multiplex PCR, the repertoire was profiled, and TCRdb retains in-frame clones only, with some absent. The sample includes around 370,000 clones, roughly 94% of them seen just once. On this clone itself: Its antigen is unknown.

General study points: Recipients of vaccine and of placebo showed similar breadth of their non-spike TCR repertoires. Quantification of TCR breadth and depth may have yielded underestimates of total T cell responses.

The specimen comprised peripheral blood, sampled after recovery from COVID-19. This TCR was sampled from a human donor who had recovered from COVID-19.

The chain's CDR3 is CASSLLAGELFF. The CDR3 nucleotides read TGCGCCAGCAGCTTGCTAGCCGGGGAGCTGTTTTTT. The chain combines TRBV5-1 with TRBJ2-2; no clear D gene. The CDR3 is 12 residues long. In germline, CDR1 is SGHRS, CDR2 YFSETQ. Trimming shortened V by 1 base and J by 6 bases, and 4 bases separated the two germline ends.